These 18 T cell receptor beta chains originate from one sample sequenced in a study of graft-versus-host responses after intestinal transplantation. No antigen is known for these receptors. TCRdb keeps only in-frame clones here, not all; method: immunoSEQ multiplex PCR. The sample consists of over 90,000 clones, more than 85% of them appearing once. The sample consisted of unstimulated CD8+ T cells sorted from spleen or lymph node cells, taken before intestinal transplant. The receptors were gathered from a human donor who received an intestinal transplant.

The chain is built from TRBV7-3 and TRBJ2-2; tentative D call: TRBD1 (6 bases). The CDR3 spans 13 residues. The V gene's germline CDR1 is SGHTA and CDR2 FQGTGA. Trimming removed 10 bases from V and 4 bases from J, with 13 bases in between. CDR3 amino acids: CATSDSLTGELFF. DNA for the CDR3: TGTGCCACTTCGGACAGCCTCACCGGGGAGCTGTTTTTT.

Notes on this clone: Other DNA sequences within the sample encode an identical CDR3. This chain connects TRBV4-1 to TRBJ1-2; the match to TRBD1 covers 8 bases. V was clipped by 5 bases and J by 4 bases; unmatched bases: 12. CDR3 size: 16 residues. Germline CDR1 reads MGHRA; CDR2 reads YSYEKL. Written as DNA, the CDR3 is TGCGCCAGCAGCTTACGCTCCGGGACAGGAGGCTATGGCTACACCTTC. Its translation is CASSLRSGTGGYGYTF.

This rearrangement joins TRBV7-2 to TRBJ2-1; TRBD2 matches at 9 bases. The germline gives CDR1 SGHTA, CDR2 FQGNSA. This CDR3 has 14 residues. V lost 5 bases to trimming and J lost 7 bases; unmatched junction nucleotides: 6. The CDR3 sequence: CASSVGLARNEQFF. The CDR3 nucleotides read TGTGCCAGCAGCGTCGGACTAGCGAGGAATGAGCAGTTCTTC.

The V and J genes are TRBV7-9 and TRBJ1-1; D is perhaps TRBD1 (5 bases). The germline CDR1 and CDR2 sequences are SEHNR and FQNEAQ (reference sequence). The CDR3 has 15 amino acids. Between the trimmed V and J ends, which lost 1 base and 6 bases, there was a span of 15 bases. The CDR3, as DNA: TGTGCCAGCAGCTTAGTGGGGGGAGGAGACTCTGAAGCTTTCTTT. It encodes CASSLVGGGDSEAFF.

With regard to this clone: Distinct nucleotide sequences in the sample also encode this CDR3. The rearrangement uses TRBV19 and TRBJ2-7, with 7 bases that match TRBD1. Germline V CDR1 and CDR2: LNHDA, SQIVND (reference sequence). The CDR3 runs 13 residues. J lost 2 bases, V lost 5 bases, and 3 bases had no gene match. CDR3 DNA: TGTGCCAGTAGTCCCGGGACAGCCTACGAGCAGTACTTC. Translated, it gives CASSPGTAYEQYF.

This chain uses TRBV4-3 with TRBJ2-3, with D maybe TRBD2 (6 bases). The V and J ends lost 1 base and 0 bases respectively, with 8 bases between them. Germline-derived CDR1 and CDR2 are LGHNA and YSLEER. The CDR3 totals 15 residues. The CDR3 bases are TGCGCCAGCAGCCAAGGACGGGGGAGCACAGATACGCAGTATTTT. Translated: CASSQGRGSTDTQYF.

This sequence joins TRBV5-6 and TRBJ2-1, with D perhaps TRBD2 (6 bases). Germline V gene lookup returns CDR1 SGHDT and CDR2 YYEEEE. The CDR3 is 15 amino acids. V shed 1 base and J shed 7 bases, with 15 bases lying between them. CDR3 DNA: TGTGCCAGCAGCTTGTGGGCTAGCGTCCTTAATGAGCAGTTCTTC. The encoded protein is CASSLWASVLNEQFF.

The rearrangement uses TRBV15 and TRBJ2-2, with TRBD1 as a possible D gene (5 bases). Trimming removed 5 bases at V and 0 bases at J, with 10 bases between. Germline CDR1 LNHNV, CDR2 YYDKDF (reference sequence). The CDR3 contains 15 residues. In DNA form, the CDR3 reads TGTGCCACCAGCCCCCGGACACCGAACACCGGGGAGCTGTTTTTT. Encoded protein: CATSPRTPNTGELFF. Full variable domain (rest looked up from reference TRBV15 and TRBJ2-2): DAMVIQNPRYQVTQFGKPVTLSCSQTLNHNVMYWYQQKSSQAPKLLFHYYDKDFNNEADTPDNFQSRRPNTSFCFLDIRSPGLGDTAMYLCATSPRTPNTGELFFGEGSRLTVL.

This clone was observed a single time. V and J are TRBV27 and TRBJ2-1, with no clear D. This CDR3 is built from 15 residues. Germline loops: CDR1 MNHEY, CDR2 SMNVEV (reference sequence). Trimming left V 2 bases short and J 5 bases short, with 13 bases between. CDR3 nucleotide sequence: TGTGCCAGCAGTTTAGGGCTGGCTTTTAACAATGAGCAGTTCTTC. It is translated as CASSLGLAFNNEQFF.

The chain employs TRBV4-1 and TRBJ1-2; D is unresolved. The CDR3 loop spans 16 amino acids. Germline V gives CDR1 MGHRA, CDR2 YSYEKL. V lost 2 bases and J lost 2, with 15 bases in between. The CDR3 nucleotides are TGCGCCAGCAGCCAAAAAGTTGGCGGAGGGAACTATGGCTACACCTTC. Protein product: CASSQKVGGGNYGYTF.

V and J are TRBV1 and TRBJ2-3; TRBD1, the table's D call, lacks a check against the DNA. TRBV1 is recorded as a pseudogene. The CDR3 is 19 residues long. CDR3: CTSSQDRRQVSTSTDTQYF. DNA for the CDR3: TGCACCAGCAGCCAAGATCGCCGACAGGTTTCCACCAGCACAGATACGCAGTATTTT.

The gene calls are TRBV5-6 and TRBJ1-2; no clear D gene. Germline CDR1 is SGHDT and CDR2 is YYEEEE. Between the trimmed V and J ends, which lost 2 bases and 6 bases, there was a span of 11 bases. This CDR3 is 13 amino acids long. CDR3 residues: CASSLNSLDGYTF. CDR3 DNA: TGTGCCAGCAGCTTAAACAGTCTTGATGGCTACACCTTC.

This clone has more than one count but fewer than ten. The rearrangement uses TRBV7-2 and TRBJ1-6, with 10 nucleotides matching TRBD1. This CDR3 spans 14 amino acids. Germline CDR1 is SGHTA and CDR2 is FQGNSA. V gave up 5 bases and J gave up 9 bases; unmatched junction bases: 4. CDR3 loop: CASSPDRGASPLHF. The CDR3 bases are TGTGCCAGCAGCCCGGACAGGGGGGCTTCACCCCTCCACTTT.

This clone was recorded once. The chain carries TRBV29-1 and TRBJ1-2; the D is unclear. Germline lookup yields CDR1 SQVTM and CDR2 ANQGSEA. CDR3 size: 14 residues. V was shortened by 3 bases and J by 0 bases, with 11 bases between the two germline ends. The CDR3 spells CSVDKHASNYGYTF. DNA of the CDR3: TGCAGCGTTGATAAGCACGCATCTAACTATGGCTACACCTTC.

V is TRBV30 and J is TRBJ2-1; D is possibly TRBD2 (5 bases). The germline V gene has CDR1 GTSNPN and CDR2 SVGIG (reference sequence). This CDR3 is built from 11 residues. Trimming shortened V by 5 bases and J by 10 bases, and 12 bases separated the two germline ends. The CDR3 nucleotides read TGTGCCTGGGGGAGACTAAACGAGCAGTTCTTC. Translating it yields CAWGRLNEQFF.

There are a few counts of this clone. J is TRBJ2-1 and V is TRBV5-6; a weak D match, TRBD1 (5 bases). V was trimmed by 2 bases and J by 7 bases, leaving 7 bases between them. The CDR3 consists of 12 residues. Germline assignment: CDR1 SGHDT and CDR2 YYEEEE. Written as DNA, the CDR3 is TGTGCCAGCAGCTTACCAGGGAATGAGCAGTTCTTC. Amino acids: CASSLPGNEQFF.

The chain has TRBV7-9 and TRBJ1-1; no clear D. The germline CDR1 and CDR2 sequences are SEHNR and FQNEAQ (reference sequence). This CDR3 is built from 14 residues. Between the trimmed V and J ends, which lost 3 bases and 4 bases, there was a span of 12 bases. Here the CDR3 reads CASSFTVEGTEAFF. The CDR3 DNA reads as TGTGCCAGCAGCTTTACCGTGGAGGGCACTGAAGCTTTCTTT.

The chain joins TRBV7-9 to TRBJ2-7; D call uncertain. The germline V gene encodes CDR1 SEHNR and CDR2 FQNEAQ (reference sequence). V lost 2 bases to trimming and J lost 6 bases, with 29 bases between them. CDR3 size: 19 residues. CDR3 residues: CASSLFSRPLEVGWSEQYF. The CDR3 DNA sequence: TGTGCCAGCAGCTTATTCTCCCGGCCCCTAGAGGTCGGCTGGTCCGAGCAGTACTTC.